This T cell receptor beta chain was found in a study of monozygotic twins with inflammatory bowel disease. Study findings and constraints: IBD-affected twins scored below their healthy co-twins in TCRbeta diversity (inverse Simpson).

For each CDR3 protein, TCRdb gives one entry from its re-call of the 5' RACE reads, without DNA. This repertoire includes 200,000 to 250,000 distinct CDR3 sequences. Comment on this clonotype: Its target is unknown.

Looked up from germline, CDR1 is GTSNPN and CDR2 is SVGIG (reference sequence). This CDR3 is 11 amino acids long. Sequenced sample: blood. The origin of this receptor is a human donor with ulcerative colitis or Crohn's disease, or a healthy co-twin of an affected twin (not recorded which). The chain joins TRBV30 to TRBJ2-1. The CDR3 loop is CAWTAVNEQFF.